The table lists the clone carrying this TCR beta chain with a few counts. The PCR ran on 60 Vbeta and 13 Jbeta primers. Using immunoSEQ multiplex PCR, the repertoire was profiled, and TCRdb retains in-frame clones only, with some absent. The sample has about 85,000 clones; about four fifths are singletons. This record comes from a study of cytomegalovirus exposure and HLA in healthy donors. This CDR3 region has 13 residues. Germline V gene sequence: CDR1 MNHNS, CDR2 SASEGT. The V and J ends lost 5 bases and 5 bases respectively, with 10 bases between them. Material for sequencing was PBMCs. This TCR came from a man aged 50 to 60 in good health and CMV-seropositive. This chain uses TRBV6-1 with TRBJ1-5, with D possibly matching TRBD1 (6 bases). The CDR3 coding sequence is TGTGCCAGCAGTTATGACAGGTATCAGCCCCAGCATTTT. Protein product: CASSYDRYQPQHF.